The T cell receptor beta chain under discussion was sequenced for a study of shared clonotypes between healthy human individuals. Only in-frame clones appear in the TCRdb table, and some are missing; sequencing was by immunoSEQ multiplex PCR. This table has about 680,000 clones, around 90% appearing once. Only CD45RO-negative cells positively selected for CCR7 counted as naive CD8 cells, so terminally differentiated effector memory CD45RA+ cells were excluded. Study-wide results and limits: Sequencing depth was predicted to influence how clonotypes are shared among donors.

About this clone itself: The antigen is not known.

Material: naive CD8+ T cells sorted from blood. The TCR originated in a man aged 25-40 years in good health.

The CDR3 nucleotides are TGTGCCAGCAGCACCCGGACAAGGTCCCGGTTTTGGCAGTACTTC. This encodes CASSTRTRSRFWQYF. V is TRBV11-2 and J is TRBJ2-7; weak D call: TRBD1 (5 bases). Germline lookup yields CDR1 SGHAT and CDR2 FQNNGV. V gave up 5 bases and J gave up 9 bases, with 23 bases separating them. The CDR3 is 15 amino acids.